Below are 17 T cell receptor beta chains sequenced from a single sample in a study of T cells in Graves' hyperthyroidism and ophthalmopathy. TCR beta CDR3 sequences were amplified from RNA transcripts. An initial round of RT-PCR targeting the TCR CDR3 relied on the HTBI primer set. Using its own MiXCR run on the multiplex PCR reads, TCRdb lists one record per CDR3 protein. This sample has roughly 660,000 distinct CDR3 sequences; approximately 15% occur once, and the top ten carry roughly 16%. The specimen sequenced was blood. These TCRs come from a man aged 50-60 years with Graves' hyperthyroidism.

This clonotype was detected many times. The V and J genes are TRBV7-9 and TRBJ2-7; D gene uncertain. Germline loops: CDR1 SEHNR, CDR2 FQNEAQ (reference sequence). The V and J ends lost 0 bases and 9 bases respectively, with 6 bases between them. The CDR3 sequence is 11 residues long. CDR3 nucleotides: TGTGCCAGCAGCTTAGCTCTAGTGCAGTACTTC. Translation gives CASSLALVQYF.

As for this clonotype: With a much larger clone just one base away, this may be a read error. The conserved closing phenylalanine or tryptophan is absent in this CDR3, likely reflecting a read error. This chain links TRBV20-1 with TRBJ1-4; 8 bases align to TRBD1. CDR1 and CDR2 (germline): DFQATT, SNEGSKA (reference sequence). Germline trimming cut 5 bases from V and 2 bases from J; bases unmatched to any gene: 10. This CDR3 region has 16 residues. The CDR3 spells CSAPPRTGPTNEKLFI. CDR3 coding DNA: TGCAGTGCTCCTCCCCGGACAGGGCCCACTAATGAAAAACTGTTTATT.

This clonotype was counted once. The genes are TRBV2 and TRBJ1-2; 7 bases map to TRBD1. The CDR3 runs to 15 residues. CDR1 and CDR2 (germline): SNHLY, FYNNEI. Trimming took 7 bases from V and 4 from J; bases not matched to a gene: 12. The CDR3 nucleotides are TGTGCCAGCATTGACCGGGACAGCTACTTCTATGGCTACACCTTC. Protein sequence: CASIDRDSYFYGYTF.

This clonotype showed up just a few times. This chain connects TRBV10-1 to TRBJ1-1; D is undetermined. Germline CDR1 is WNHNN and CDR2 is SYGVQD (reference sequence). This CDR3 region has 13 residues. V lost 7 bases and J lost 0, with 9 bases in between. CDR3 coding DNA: TGCGCCAGCACCTCGGACTTGAACACTGAAGCTTTCTTT. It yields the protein CASTSDLNTEAFF.

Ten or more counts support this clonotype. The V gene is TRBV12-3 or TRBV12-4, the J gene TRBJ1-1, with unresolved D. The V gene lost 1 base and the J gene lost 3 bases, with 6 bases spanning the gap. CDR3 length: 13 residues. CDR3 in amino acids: CASSLVEDTEAFF. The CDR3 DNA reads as TGTGCCAGCAGTTTAGTGGAGGACACTGAAGCTTTCTTT.

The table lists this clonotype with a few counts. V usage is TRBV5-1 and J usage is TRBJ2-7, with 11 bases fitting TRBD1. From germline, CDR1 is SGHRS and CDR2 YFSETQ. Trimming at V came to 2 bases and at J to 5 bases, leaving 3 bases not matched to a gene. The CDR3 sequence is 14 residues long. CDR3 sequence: CASSLRTGGDEQYF. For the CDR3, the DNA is TGCGCCAGCAGCTTAAGGACAGGGGGCGACGAGCAGTACTTC.

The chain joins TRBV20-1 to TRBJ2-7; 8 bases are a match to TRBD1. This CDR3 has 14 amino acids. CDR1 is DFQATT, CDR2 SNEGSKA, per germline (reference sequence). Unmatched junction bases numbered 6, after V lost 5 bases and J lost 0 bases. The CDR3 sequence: CSASGQDHSYEQYF. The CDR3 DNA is TGCAGTGCTTCGGGACAGGATCACTCCTACGAGCAGTACTTC.

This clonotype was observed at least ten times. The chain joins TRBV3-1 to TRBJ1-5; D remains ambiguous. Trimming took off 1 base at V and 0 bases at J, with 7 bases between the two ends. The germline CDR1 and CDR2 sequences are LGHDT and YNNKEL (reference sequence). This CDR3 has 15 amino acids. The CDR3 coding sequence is TGTGCCAGCAGCCAAGGTCGGATTAGCAATCAGCCCCAGCATTTT. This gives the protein CASSQGRISNQPQHF.

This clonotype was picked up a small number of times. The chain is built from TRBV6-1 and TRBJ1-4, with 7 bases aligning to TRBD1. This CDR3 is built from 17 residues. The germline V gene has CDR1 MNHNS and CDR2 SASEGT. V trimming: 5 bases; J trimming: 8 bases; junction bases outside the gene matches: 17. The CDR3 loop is CASSFLSRQGGREKLFF. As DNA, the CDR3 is TGTGCCAGCAGTTTCCTCTCCCGGCAGGGGGGACGGGAAAAACTGTTTTTT.

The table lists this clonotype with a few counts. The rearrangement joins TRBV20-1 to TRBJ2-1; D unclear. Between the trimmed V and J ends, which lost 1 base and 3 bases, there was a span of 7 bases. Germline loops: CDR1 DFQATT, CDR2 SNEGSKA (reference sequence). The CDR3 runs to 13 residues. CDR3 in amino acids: CSARGLLYNEQFF. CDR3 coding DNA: TGCAGTGCTAGAGGGCTCCTCTACAATGAGCAGTTCTTC.

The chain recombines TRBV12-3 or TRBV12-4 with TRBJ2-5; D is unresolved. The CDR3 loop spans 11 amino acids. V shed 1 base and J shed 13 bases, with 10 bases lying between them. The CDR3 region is CASSLGNSPYF. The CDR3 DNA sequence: TGTGCCAGCAGTTTAGGGAATTCCCCGTACTTC.

The CDR3 is CASSYDSDRGYTF. In DNA, the CDR3 is TGTGCCAGTAGTTACGACTCCGACAGAGGCTACACCTTC. This rearrangement joins TRBV19 to TRBJ1-2; a possible D gene is TRBD1 (5 bases). There are 13 residues in the CDR3. Germline V gene sequence: CDR1 LNHDA, CDR2 SQIVND (reference sequence). V was pared by 5 bases and J by 8 bases, with 15 bases between.

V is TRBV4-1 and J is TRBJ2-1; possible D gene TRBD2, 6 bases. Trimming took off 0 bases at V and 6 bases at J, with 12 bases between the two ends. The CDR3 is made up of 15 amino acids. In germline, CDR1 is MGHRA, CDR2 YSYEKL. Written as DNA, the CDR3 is TGCGCCAGCAGCCAAGATAGGGGACTTTCCAATGAGCAGTTCTTC. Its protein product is CASSQDRGLSNEQFF.

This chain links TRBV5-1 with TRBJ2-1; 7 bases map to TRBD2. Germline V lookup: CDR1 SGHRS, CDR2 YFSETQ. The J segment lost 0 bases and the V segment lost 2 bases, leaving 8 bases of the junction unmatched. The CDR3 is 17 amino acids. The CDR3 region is CASSLEYSGTSYNEQFF. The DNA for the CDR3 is TGCGCCAGCAGCTTAGAATACAGCGGGACCTCCTACAATGAGCAGTTCTTC.

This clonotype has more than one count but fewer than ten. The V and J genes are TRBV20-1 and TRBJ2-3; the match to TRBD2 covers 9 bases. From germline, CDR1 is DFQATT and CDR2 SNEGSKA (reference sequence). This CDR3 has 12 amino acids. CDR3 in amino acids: CGSGRIEDTQYF. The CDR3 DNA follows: TGCGGTAGCGGGAGAATTGAAGATACGCAGTATTTT.

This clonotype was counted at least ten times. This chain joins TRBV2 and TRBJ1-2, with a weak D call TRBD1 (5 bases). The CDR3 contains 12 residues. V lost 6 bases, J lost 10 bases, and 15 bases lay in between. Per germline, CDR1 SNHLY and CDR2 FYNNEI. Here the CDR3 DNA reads TGTGCCAGCAGAGCCGGGGGGATGGACTACACCTTC. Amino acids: CASRAGGMDYTF.

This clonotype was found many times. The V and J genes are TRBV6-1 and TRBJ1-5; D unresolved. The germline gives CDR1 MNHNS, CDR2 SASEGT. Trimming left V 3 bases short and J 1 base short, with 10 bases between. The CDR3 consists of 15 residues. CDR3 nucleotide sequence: TGTGCCAGCAGTGATCCAGATACAAGCAATCAGCCCCAGCATTTT. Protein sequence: CASSDPDTSNQPQHF.